The TCR beta chain described here comes from a study of CD8 T cells in ankylosing spondylitis. General observations from the study: There were earlier reports of some motif variants in reactive arthritis synovial fluid and blood.

One entry per CDR3 protein, called by TCRdb with MiXCR from the 5' RACE reads. The profile covers about 27,000 distinct CDR3 sequences, with 7.9% appearing a single time and roughly 30% taken by the ten largest. About this clonotype: Its antigen remains unknown.

The CDR3 has 14 amino acids. Germline CDR1 SGHTA, CDR2 FQGNSA. V dropped 6 bases and J dropped 7; count of bases not matched to a gene: 8. The sequence was obtained from a male donor with ankylosing spondylitis or in good health (not recorded which). The chain employs TRBV7-2 and TRBJ2-2; 7 positions match TRBD2. The source material was blood. CDR3 sequence: CASRGDYSGGELFF. CDR3 coding DNA: TGTGCCAGCAGAGGGGACTACTCAGGCGGGGAGCTGTTTTTT. Filled out from reference TRBV7-2 and TRBJ2-2, the complete variable domain reads GAGVSQSPSNKVTEKGKDVELRCDPISGHTALYWYRQSLGQGLEFLIYFQGNSAPDKSGLPSDRFSAERTGGSVSTLTIQRTQQEDSAVYLCASRGDYSGGELFFGEGSRLTVL.